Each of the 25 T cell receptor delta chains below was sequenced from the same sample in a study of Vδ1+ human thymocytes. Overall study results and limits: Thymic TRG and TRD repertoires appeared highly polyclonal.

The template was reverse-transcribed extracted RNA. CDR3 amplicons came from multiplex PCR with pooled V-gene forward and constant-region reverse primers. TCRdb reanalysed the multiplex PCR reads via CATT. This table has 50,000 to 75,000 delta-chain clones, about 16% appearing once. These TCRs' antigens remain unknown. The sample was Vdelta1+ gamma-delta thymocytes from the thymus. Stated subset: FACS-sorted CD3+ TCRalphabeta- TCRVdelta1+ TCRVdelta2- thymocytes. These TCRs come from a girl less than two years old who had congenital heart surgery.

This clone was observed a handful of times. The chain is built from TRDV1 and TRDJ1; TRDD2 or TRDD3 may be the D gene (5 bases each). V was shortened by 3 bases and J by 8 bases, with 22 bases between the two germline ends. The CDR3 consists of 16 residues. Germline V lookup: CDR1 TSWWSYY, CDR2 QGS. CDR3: CALGDPPKLVWGKLIF. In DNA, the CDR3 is TGTGCTCTTGGGGATCCTCCTAAACTAGTGTGGGGAAAACTCATCTTT.

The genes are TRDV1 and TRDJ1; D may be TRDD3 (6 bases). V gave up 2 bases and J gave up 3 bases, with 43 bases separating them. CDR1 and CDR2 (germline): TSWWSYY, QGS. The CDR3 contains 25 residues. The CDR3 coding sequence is TGTGCTCTTGGGGAAAGTATTCCCCACGCCATCCAATTTCTGGGGACCTTAGGGGAGGCCGATAAACTCATCTTT. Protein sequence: CALGESIPHAIQFLGTLGEADKLIF.

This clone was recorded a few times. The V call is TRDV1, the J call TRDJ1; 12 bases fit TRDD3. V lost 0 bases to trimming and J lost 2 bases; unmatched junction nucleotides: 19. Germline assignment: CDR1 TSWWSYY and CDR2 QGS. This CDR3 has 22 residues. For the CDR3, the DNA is TGTGCTCTTGGGGAACTTTACCTTCCCCCGTACTGGGGGATACCGGAGACCGATAAACTCATCTTT. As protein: CALGELYLPPYWGIPETDKLIF.

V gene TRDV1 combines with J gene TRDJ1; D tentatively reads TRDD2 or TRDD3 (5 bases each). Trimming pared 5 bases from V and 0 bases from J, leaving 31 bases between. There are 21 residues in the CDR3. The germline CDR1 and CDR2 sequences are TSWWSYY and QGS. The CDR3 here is CALGFPTRGQHLTLYTDKLIF. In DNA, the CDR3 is TGTGCTCTTGGGTTCCCTACCCGGGGACAACACCTTACCCTCTACACCGATAAACTCATCTTT.

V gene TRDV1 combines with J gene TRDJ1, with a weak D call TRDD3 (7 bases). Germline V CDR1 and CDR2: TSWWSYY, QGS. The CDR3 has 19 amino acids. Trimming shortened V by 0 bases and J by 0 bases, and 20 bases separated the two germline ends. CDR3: CALGELPSYVGDYTDKLIF. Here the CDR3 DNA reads TGTGCTCTTGGGGAACTTCCCTCCTACGTGGGGGACTACACCGATAAACTCATCTTT.

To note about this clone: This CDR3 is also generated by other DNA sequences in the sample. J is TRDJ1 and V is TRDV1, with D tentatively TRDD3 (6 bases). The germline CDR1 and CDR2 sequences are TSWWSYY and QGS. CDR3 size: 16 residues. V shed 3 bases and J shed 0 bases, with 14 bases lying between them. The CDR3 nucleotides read TGTGCTCTTGGGGAGTTATCGGGGGACTACACCGATAAACTCATCTTT. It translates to CALGELSGDYTDKLIF.

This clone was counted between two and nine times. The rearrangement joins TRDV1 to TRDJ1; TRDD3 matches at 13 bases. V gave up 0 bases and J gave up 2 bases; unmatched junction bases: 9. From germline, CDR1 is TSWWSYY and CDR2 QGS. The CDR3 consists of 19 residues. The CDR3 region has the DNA TGTGCTCTTGGGGAACTCCGGCCGGACTGGGGGATACGAACCGATAAACTCATCTTT. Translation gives CALGELRPDWGIRTDKLIF.

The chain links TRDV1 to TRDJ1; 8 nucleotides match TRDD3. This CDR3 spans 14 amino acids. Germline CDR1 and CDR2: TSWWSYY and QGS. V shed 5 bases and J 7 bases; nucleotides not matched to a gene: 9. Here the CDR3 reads CALGNGSTGGKLIF. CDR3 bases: TGTGCTCTTGGGAACGGAAGTACTGGGGGTAAACTCATCTTT.

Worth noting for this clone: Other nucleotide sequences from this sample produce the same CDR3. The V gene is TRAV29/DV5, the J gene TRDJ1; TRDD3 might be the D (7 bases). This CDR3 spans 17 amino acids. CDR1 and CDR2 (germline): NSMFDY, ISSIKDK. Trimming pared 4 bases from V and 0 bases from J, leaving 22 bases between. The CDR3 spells CAAAVLLGSFYTDKLIF. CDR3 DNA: TGTGCAGCAGCTGTCCTACTGGGGAGTTTTTACACCGATAAACTCATCTTT.

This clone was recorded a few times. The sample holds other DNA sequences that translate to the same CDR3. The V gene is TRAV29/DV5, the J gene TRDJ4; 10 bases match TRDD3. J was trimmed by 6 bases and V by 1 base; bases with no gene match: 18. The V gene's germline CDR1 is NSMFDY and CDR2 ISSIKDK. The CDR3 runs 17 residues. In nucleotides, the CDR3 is TGTGCAGCAAGCCTAATAGCAGCCGTGGGGGATACCGAAGCCCTGATCTTT. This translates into CAASLIAAVGDTEALIF.

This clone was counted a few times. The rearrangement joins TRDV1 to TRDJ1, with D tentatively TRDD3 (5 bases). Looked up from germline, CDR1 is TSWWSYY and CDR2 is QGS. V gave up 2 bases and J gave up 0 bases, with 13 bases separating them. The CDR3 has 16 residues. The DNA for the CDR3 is TGTGCTCTTGGGGAAAAGTGTACTGGAGACACCGATAAACTCATCTTT. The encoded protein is CALGEKCTGDTDKLIF.

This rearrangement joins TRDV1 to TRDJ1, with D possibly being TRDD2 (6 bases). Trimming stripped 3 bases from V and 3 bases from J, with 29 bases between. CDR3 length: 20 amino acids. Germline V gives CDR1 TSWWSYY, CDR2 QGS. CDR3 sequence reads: CALGERKRLPAKYWPDKLIF. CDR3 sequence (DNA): TGTGCTCTTGGGGAGCGGAAACGCCTTCCCGCAAAATACTGGCCCGATAAACTCATCTTT.

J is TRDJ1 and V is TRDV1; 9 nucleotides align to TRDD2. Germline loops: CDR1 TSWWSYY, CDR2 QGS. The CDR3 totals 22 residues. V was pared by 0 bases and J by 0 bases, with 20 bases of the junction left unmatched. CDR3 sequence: CALGELPSYSTGRLKYTDKLIF. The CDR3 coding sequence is TGTGCTCTTGGGGAACTCCCTTCCTACTCTACTGGGAGACTTAAGTACACCGATAAACTCATCTTT.

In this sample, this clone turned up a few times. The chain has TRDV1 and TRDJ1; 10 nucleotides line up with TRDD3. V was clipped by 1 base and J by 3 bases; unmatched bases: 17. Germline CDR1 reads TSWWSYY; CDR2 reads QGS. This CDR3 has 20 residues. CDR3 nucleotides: TGTGCTCTTGGGGAACAACCTCCTAGGGGGGATACGCCGATCTCCGATAAACTCATCTTT. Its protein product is CALGEQPPRGDTPISDKLIF.

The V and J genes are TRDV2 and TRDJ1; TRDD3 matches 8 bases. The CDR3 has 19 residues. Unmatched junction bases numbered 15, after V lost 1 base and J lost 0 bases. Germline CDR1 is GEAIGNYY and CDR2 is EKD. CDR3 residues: CACDTGAGGPPKYTDKLIF. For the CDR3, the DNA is TGTGCCTGTGACACGGGGGCTGGGGGACCCCCAAAGTACACCGATAAACTCATCTTT.

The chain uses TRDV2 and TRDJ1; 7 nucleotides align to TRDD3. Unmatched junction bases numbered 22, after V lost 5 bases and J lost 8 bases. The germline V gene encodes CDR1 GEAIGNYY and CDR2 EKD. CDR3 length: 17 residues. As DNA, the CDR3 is TGTGCCTGTGCCAGACACATATCTGGGGGCCGCAAAGGGAAACTCATCTTT. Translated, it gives CACARHISGGRKGKLIF.

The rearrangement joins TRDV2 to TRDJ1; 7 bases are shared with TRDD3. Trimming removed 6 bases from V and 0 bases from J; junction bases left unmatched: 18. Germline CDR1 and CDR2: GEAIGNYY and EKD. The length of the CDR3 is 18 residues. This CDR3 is CACPPLWGQLLYTDKLIF. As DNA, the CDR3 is TGTGCCTGTCCTCCCCTCTGGGGGCAACTCCTGTACACCGATAAACTCATCTTT.

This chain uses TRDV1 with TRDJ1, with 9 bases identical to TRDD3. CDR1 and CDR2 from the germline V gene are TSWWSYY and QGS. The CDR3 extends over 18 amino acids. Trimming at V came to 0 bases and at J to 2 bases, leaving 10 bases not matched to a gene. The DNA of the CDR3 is TGTGCTCTTGGGGAACTACGTCTGGGGGATGTTGAGACCGATAAACTCATCTTT. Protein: CALGELRLGDVETDKLIF.

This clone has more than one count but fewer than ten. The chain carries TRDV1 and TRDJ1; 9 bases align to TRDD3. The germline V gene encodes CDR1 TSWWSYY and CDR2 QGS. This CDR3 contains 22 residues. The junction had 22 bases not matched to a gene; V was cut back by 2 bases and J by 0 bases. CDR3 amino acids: CALGESHSFPVLGDFNTDKLIF. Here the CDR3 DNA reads TGTGCTCTTGGGGAATCCCATAGCTTCCCCGTACTGGGGGACTTCAACACCGATAAACTCATCTTT.

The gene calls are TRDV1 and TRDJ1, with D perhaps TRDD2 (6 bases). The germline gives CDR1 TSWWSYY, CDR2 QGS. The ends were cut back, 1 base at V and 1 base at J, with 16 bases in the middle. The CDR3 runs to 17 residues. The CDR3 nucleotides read TGTGCTCTTGGGGAACCCGGCCGCCCTTCCCCCACCGATAAACTCATCTTT. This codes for CALGEPGRPSPTDKLIF.

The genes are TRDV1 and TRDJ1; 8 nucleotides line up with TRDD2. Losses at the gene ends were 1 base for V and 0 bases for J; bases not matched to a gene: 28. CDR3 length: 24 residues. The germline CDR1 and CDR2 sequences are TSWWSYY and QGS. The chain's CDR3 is CALGERFLREPCEMSLPYTDKLIF. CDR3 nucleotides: TGTGCTCTTGGGGAACGCTTCCTACGTGAGCCTTGTGAAATGAGTCTCCCGTACACCGATAAACTCATCTTT.

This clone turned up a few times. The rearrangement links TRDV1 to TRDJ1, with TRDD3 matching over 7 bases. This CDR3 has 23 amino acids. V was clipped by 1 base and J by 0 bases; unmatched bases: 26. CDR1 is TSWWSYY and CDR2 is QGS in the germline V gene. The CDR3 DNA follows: TGTGCTCTTGGGGAACCCCATCCTTTCCCCGTACTGGGGATAAGCCGGTACACCGATAAACTCATCTTT. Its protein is CALGEPHPFPVLGISRYTDKLIF.

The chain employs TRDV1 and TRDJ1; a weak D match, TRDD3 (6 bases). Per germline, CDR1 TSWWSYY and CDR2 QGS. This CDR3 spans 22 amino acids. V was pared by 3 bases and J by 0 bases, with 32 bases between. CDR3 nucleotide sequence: TGTGCTCTTGGGGACCTCCCCAATTTTACCTCCGTTGGGGATTCGTACACCGATAAACTCATCTTT. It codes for CALGDLPNFTSVGDSYTDKLIF.

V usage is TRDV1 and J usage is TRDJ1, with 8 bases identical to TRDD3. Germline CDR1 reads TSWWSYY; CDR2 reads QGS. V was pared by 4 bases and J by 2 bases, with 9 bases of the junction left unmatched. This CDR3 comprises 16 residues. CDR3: CALGVLGVIKTDKLIF. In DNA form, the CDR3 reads TGTGCTCTTGGGGTACTGGGGGTTATTAAAACCGATAAACTCATCTTT.

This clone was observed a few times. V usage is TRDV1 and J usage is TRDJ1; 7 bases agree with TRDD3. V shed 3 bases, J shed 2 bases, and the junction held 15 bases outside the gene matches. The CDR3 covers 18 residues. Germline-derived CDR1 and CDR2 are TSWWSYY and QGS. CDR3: CALGDWLRPQLGTDKLIF. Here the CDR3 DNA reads TGTGCTCTTGGGGATTGGCTTCGGCCTCAACTGGGGACCGATAAACTCATCTTT.